The 22 T cell receptor beta chains below come from one sample, sequenced in a study of blood T cell repertoires in COVID-19. Repertoires were generated with immunoSEQ multiplex PCR, while TCRdb's copy carries only in-frame clones and drops some. The table has 200,000 to 300,000 clones, about 90% seen once. Sequences were obtained from peripheral blood. These receptors were obtained from a man aged 55 to 70 who had recovered from COVID-19.

This chain joins TRBV6-5 and TRBJ1-1, with TRBD1 as a possible D gene (6 bases). Deletions cut 6 bases from V and 1 base from J, with 12 bases between. Looked up from germline, CDR1 is MNHEY and CDR2 is SVGAGI. The CDR3 spans 14 residues. Here the CDR3 reads CASSRRGGNTEAFF. CDR3 bases: TGTGCCAGCAGCCGGAGGGGGGGGAACACTGAAGCTTTCTTT.

This clone was found a few times. The chain is built from TRBV5-1 and TRBJ1-3; a weak D match, TRBD1 (5 bases). The CDR3 has 15 residues. The germline V and J ends were trimmed by 0 bases and 2 bases, with 9 bases remaining between them. Per germline, CDR1 SGHRS and CDR2 YFSETQ. The CDR3 here is CASSLAQGPGNTIYF. The DNA for the CDR3 is TGCGCCAGCAGCTTGGCGCAGGGCCCTGGAAACACCATATATTTT. The full variable domain, rest sourced from reference TRBV5-1 and TRBJ1-3, is KAGVTQTPRYLIKTRGQQVTLSCSPISGHRSVSWYQQTPGQGLQFLFEYFSETQRNKGNFPGRFSGRQFSNSRSEMNVSTLELGDSALYLCASSLAQGPGNTIYFGEGSWLTVV.

The chain's CDR3 is CASSPRRESGNTIYF. The CDR3, as DNA: TGTGCCAGCAGCCCCCGGAGGGAATCTGGAAACACCATATATTTT. The chain employs TRBV5-5 and TRBJ1-3; unclear D gene. Germline CDR1 is SGHKS and CDR2 is YYEKEE (reference sequence). The CDR3 contains 15 residues. The V end lost 4 bases, the J end lost 1 base, and 12 bases lay between the germline ends.

This chain links TRBV18 with TRBJ1-4; 8 nucleotides align to TRBD1. The CDR3 is made up of 17 amino acids. Germline trimming cut 1 base from V and 6 bases from J; bases unmatched to any gene: 10. Germline V lookup: CDR1 KGHSH, CDR2 LQKENI. Here the CDR3 reads CASSPQGQAIKHEKLFF. The CDR3 DNA is TGTGCCAGCTCACCACAGGGACAGGCTATCAAGCATGAAAAACTGTTTTTT.

The DNA of the CDR3 is TGTGCCAGCAGTGTGGCCGGAGGGACTAGCACAGATACGCAGTATTTT. Translated, it gives CASSVAGGTSTDTQYF. The chain is built from TRBV6-1 and TRBJ2-3; TRBD2 is a possible D gene (6 bases). In germline, CDR1 is MNHNS, CDR2 SASEGT. This CDR3 spans 16 amino acids. V lost 4 bases to trimming and J lost 0 bases, with 14 bases between them.

V is TRBV5-1 and J is TRBJ2-5; unclear D gene. The CDR3 has 14 residues. V was clipped by 0 bases and J by 4 bases, with 10 bases between them. CDR1 SGHRS and CDR2 YFSETQ come from the germline V gene. The CDR3 DNA reads as TGCGCCAGCAGCTTGGATCCTAGAGCAGAGACCCAGTACTTC. It is translated as CASSLDPRAETQYF.

V gene TRBV20-1 combines with J gene TRBJ1-1; D uncertain. Germline-derived CDR1 and CDR2 are DFQATT and SNEGSKA (reference sequence). The V and J ends lost 1 base and 6 bases respectively, with 6 bases between them. CDR3 length equals 11 residues. The CDR3: CSARGPAEAFF. CDR3 DNA sequence: TGCAGTGCTAGAGGGCCAGCTGAAGCTTTCTTT.

This CDR3 reads CASSQVPGLAGADNEQFF. CDR3 bases: TGTGCCAGCAGCCAAGTCCCCGGACTAGCGGGGGCCGACAATGAGCAGTTCTTC. The V call is TRBV3-1 (or the pseudogene TRBV3-2), the J call TRBJ2-1; TRBD2 matches at 13 bases. The V gene's germline CDR1 is LGHDT and CDR2 YNNKEL (reference sequence). The CDR3 has 18 amino acids. J gave up 5 bases and V 1 base, and 8 bases lay outside the gene matches.

The chain combines TRBV18 with TRBJ1-2; D unclear. V was cut by 2 bases and J by 6 bases, with 10 bases left in between. The CDR3 spans 13 residues. Germline V gives CDR1 KGHSH, CDR2 LQKENI. The CDR3 spells CASSPGQNDGYTF. The CDR3 coding sequence is TGTGCCAGCTCACCAGGGCAGAATGATGGCTACACCTTC.

The chain carries TRBV2 and TRBJ1-6, with 9 bases lining up with TRBD1. The CDR3 consists of 12 residues. The germline V gene has CDR1 SNHLY and CDR2 FYNNEI. After removal of 8 bases from V and 14 bases from J, the junction contained 7 bases not matched to a gene. In nucleotides, the CDR3 is TGTGCCAGCGGGACAGGGCCTTATTCCCTCCACTTT. Its translation: CASGTGPYSLHF.

The chain carries TRBV5-1 and TRBJ1-3; perhaps TRBD1 as D (6 bases). CDR1 and CDR2 from the germline V gene are SGHRS and YFSETQ. V dropped 2 bases and J dropped 0 bases, with 9 bases sitting between them. The CDR3 runs 15 residues. The CDR3 DNA follows: TGCGCCAGCAGCTTTCAGGGGAGCTCTGGAAACACCATATATTTT. Translating gives CASSFQGSSGNTIYF.

The chain carries TRBV6-1 and TRBJ1-4; 7 bases map to TRBD1. The ends lost 3 bases at V and 7 bases at J; junction bases unmatched: 23. The CDR3 extends over 20 amino acids. Germline V lookup: CDR1 MNHNS, CDR2 SASEGT. The CDR3 reads CASSDREGALEFKGSEKLFF. DNA for the CDR3: TGTGCCAGCAGTGATCGAGAGGGGGCTCTGGAGTTTAAAGGAAGTGAAAAACTGTTTTTT.

The CDR3 coding sequence is TGTGCCAGTAGGACAGGGTTTATAACTGAAGCTTTCTTT. Protein product: CASRTGFITEAFF. J is TRBJ1-1 and V is TRBV2, with 8 bases that match TRBD1. There are 13 residues in the CDR3. Germline assignment: CDR1 SNHLY and CDR2 FYNNEI. The V and J ends lost 9 bases and 5 bases, in that order; junction bases with no gene match: 8. The whole variable domain, filled in from reference TRBV2 and TRBJ1-1, reads EPEVTQTPSHQVTQMGQEVILRCVPISNHLYFYWYRQILGQKVEFLVSFYNNEISEKSEIFDDQFSVERPDGSNFTLKIRSTKLEDSAMYFCASRTGFITEAFFGQGTRLTVV.

The chain uses TRBV7-9 and TRBJ2-7; D is ambiguous. This CDR3 region has 13 residues. Germline assignment: CDR1 SEHNR and CDR2 FQNEAQ (reference sequence). V was shortened by 5 bases and J by 1 base, with 9 bases between the two germline ends. The CDR3 DNA reads TGTGCCAGCAGCCACGGGTGGTCCTACGAGCAGTACTTC. It is translated as CASSHGWSYEQYF.

The V and J genes are TRBV6-6 and TRBJ1-1; a weak D match, TRBD1 (5 bases). The CDR3 runs 13 residues. Germline V gives CDR1 MNHNY, CDR2 SVGAGI (reference sequence). V lost 7 bases and J lost 3, with 12 bases in between. The CDR3 reads CASTEDSYTEAFF. The CDR3 bases are TGTGCCAGCACCGAAGACAGCTACACTGAAGCTTTCTTT.

The chain recombines TRBV10-1 with TRBJ2-3; a weak D match, TRBD1 (6 bases). Germline-derived CDR1 and CDR2 are WNHNN and SYGVQD (reference sequence). Between the trimmed V and J ends, which lost 5 bases and 0 bases, there was a span of 6 bases. The CDR3 has 13 amino acids. The CDR3 DNA sequence: TGCGCCAGCAGTACAGGGAGCACAGATACGCAGTATTTT. Encoded protein: CASSTGSTDTQYF.

The chain is built from TRBV7-9 and TRBJ2-5; perhaps TRBD2 as D (6 bases). V lost 3 bases and J 5 bases, leaving 13 bases between the germline ends. Germline V gene sequence: CDR1 SEHNR, CDR2 FQNEAQ (reference sequence). The CDR3 consists of 14 residues. CDR3 residues: CASSFLGGGETQYF. CDR3 coding DNA: TGTGCCAGCAGCTTTCTCGGGGGTGGGGAGACCCAGTACTTC.

The chain joins TRBV19 to TRBJ1-5; the D is unclear. Trimming removed 3 bases at V and 0 bases at J, with 15 bases between. CDR1 is LNHDA, CDR2 SQIVND, per germline (reference sequence). CDR3 length: 17 amino acids. CDR3 in amino acids: CASSIRFEVFSNQPQHF. The CDR3 DNA sequence: TGTGCCAGTAGTATTCGGTTTGAGGTTTTTAGCAATCAGCCCCAGCATTTT.

The chain uses TRBV4-2 and TRBJ2-7; D possibly corresponds to TRBD1 (6 bases). Trimming took 0 bases from V and 0 from J, leaving 12 bases between them. This CDR3 region has 16 residues. The V gene's germline CDR1 is LGHNA and CDR2 YNFKEQ. CDR3 nucleotides: TGTGCCAGCAGCCAAGATCTAGGGGGAAGCTCCTACGAGCAGTACTTC. Amino acid sequence: CASSQDLGGSSYEQYF.

This chain joins TRBV27 and TRBJ2-5; 8 bases line up with TRBD1. Germline V lookup: CDR1 MNHEY, CDR2 SMNVEV (reference sequence). The V and J ends lost 5 bases and 4 bases, in that order; junction bases with no gene match: 9. The CDR3 contains 15 residues. CDR3 loop: CASSKFWTGSETQYF. The CDR3 DNA reads TGTGCCAGCAGTAAGTTTTGGACAGGGTCAGAGACCCAGTACTTC.

This CDR3 reads CASSTEETQYF. CDR3 nucleotides: TGTGCCAGCTCAACTGAAGAGACCCAGTACTTC. The chain links TRBV18 to TRBJ2-5; no clear D. There are 11 residues in the CDR3. V was trimmed by 5 bases and J by 3 bases, leaving 4 bases between them. Germline V CDR1 and CDR2: KGHSH, LQKENI.

V gene TRBV7-8 combines with J gene TRBJ2-3; 7 bases map to TRBD1. CDR3 size: 15 residues. The germline V gene has CDR1 SGHVS and CDR2 FQNEAQ. With 4 bases clipped from V and 2 bases from J, the junction kept 6 bases outside the gene matches. The CDR3 is CASSSLGQDTDTQYF. The CDR3 DNA sequence: TGTGCCAGCAGCTCACTAGGACAGGACACAGATACGCAGTATTTT.